This TCR beta chain derives from a study of radiation and T cells in renal cell carcinoma. The table lists this clone with a few counts. Clones were sequenced by immunoSEQ multiplex PCR, and TCRdb holds only the in-frame ones, with some missing. The table shows around 170,000 clones, with about 85% occurring only once. The CDR3 runs to 15 residues. CDR1 is SGHNT and CDR2 is YYREEE in the germline V gene (reference sequence). With 4 bases removed from V and 0 bases from J, the gap between germline ends came to 12 bases. The time point here: blood 4 weeks post-SBRT, at nephrectomy. The treatment is: 15 Gy SBRT to primary tumor, nephrectomy 4 weeks later.

Sequences were derived from blood, sampled from a patient whose treatment included radiotherapy and nephrectomy. This receptor was identified in a woman in her 50s with renal cell carcinoma. The gene calls are TRBV5-4 and TRBJ2-3, with D possibly being TRBD2 (6 bases). The CDR3 reads CASSPGLTSTDTQYF. As DNA, the CDR3 is TGTGCCAGCAGCCCGGGACTGACTAGCACAGATACGCAGTATTTT.